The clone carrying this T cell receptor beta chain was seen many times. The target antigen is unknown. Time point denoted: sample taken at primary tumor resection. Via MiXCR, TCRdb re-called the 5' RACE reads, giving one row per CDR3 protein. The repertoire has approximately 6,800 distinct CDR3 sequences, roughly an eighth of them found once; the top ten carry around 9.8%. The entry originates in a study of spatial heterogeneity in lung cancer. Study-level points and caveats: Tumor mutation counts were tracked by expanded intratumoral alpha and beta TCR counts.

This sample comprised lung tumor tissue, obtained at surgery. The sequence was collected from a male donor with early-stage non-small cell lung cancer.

DNA of the CDR3: TGTGCCAGCAGTTACGGGGGTCACGAGCAGTACTTC. Protein product: CASSYGGHEQYF. The chain has TRBV6-6 and TRBJ2-7; the D gene could be TRBD1 or TRBD2 (5 bases each). The germline V and J ends were trimmed by 2 bases and 5 bases, with 7 bases remaining between them. CDR1 and CDR2 from the germline V gene are MNHNY and SVGAGI (reference sequence). The CDR3 extends over 12 amino acids.